These 10 T cell receptor beta chains share one sample of origin, sequenced in a study of shared clonotypes between healthy human individuals. Using immunoSEQ multiplex PCR, the repertoire was profiled, and TCRdb retains in-frame clones only, with some absent. The profile shows over a million clones, 78% of them singletons. The source material was memory CD4+ T cells from PBMCs. Regarding subset: CD45RA-negative fraction. The receptors were gathered from a man aged 18 to 29 in good health. Some clones in this sample may be carry-over from other donors' samples.

The V call is TRBV5-1, the J call TRBJ2-3; D is unclear. V was shortened by 0 bases and J by 0 bases, with 14 bases between the two germline ends. The CDR3 runs to 17 residues. Germline values: CDR1 SGHRS, CDR2 YFSETQ. CDR3 nucleotide sequence: TGCGCCAGCAGCTTGGTGGCTAGGCGAACTAGCACAGATACGCAGTATTTT. Translation: CASSLVARRTSTDTQYF.

The chain is built from TRBV9 and TRBJ2-5, with TRBD2 matching 12 bases. Looked up from germline, CDR1 is SGDLS and CDR2 is YYNGEE. J was trimmed by 5 bases and V by 9 bases; bases with no gene match: 11. The CDR3 spans 15 residues. The CDR3 spells CATGATGTSGETQYF. The CDR3 coding sequence is TGTGCCACCGGGGCGACCGGGACTAGCGGGGAGACCCAGTACTTC.

This chain connects TRBV29-1 to TRBJ2-1; 12 nucleotides agree with TRBD1. V lost 4 bases to trimming and J lost 4 bases; unmatched junction nucleotides: 5. Germline CDR1 is SQVTM and CDR2 is ANQGSEA. The CDR3 has 15 amino acids. The CDR3 bases are TGCAGCGTTGGCCAGGGACAGGGGGCTTACAATGAGCAGTTCTTC. Its translation: CSVGQGQGAYNEQFF.

This rearrangement joins TRBV5-1 to TRBJ2-1, with D uncertain. Germline CDR1 reads SGHRS; CDR2 reads YFSETQ. Deletions cut 2 bases from V and 6 bases from J, with 6 bases between. There are 12 residues in the CDR3. The CDR3 spells CASSFASNEQFF. The CDR3 DNA sequence: TGCGCCAGCAGCTTCGCCAGCAATGAGCAGTTCTTC. The full variable domain, in which reference TRBV5-1 and TRBJ2-1 provide the parts outside the CDR3, is KAGVTQTPRYLIKTRGQQVTLSCSPISGHRSVSWYQQTPGQGLQFLFEYFSETQRNKGNFPGRFSGRQFSNSRSEMNVSTLELGDSALYLCASSFASNEQFFGPGTRLTVL.

This chain joins TRBV5-1 and TRBJ2-5; D gene uncertain. CDR1 is SGHRS and CDR2 is YFSETQ in the germline V gene. The CDR3 consists of 13 residues. Trimming stripped 2 bases from V and 1 base from J, with 6 bases between. The CDR3 DNA reads TGCGCCAGCAGCTTTCGGGCCCAAGAGACCCAGTACTTC. It codes for CASSFRAQETQYF.

The J gene is TRBJ2-6, the V gene TRBV7-8; TRBD2 aligns across 9 bases. This CDR3 spans 19 amino acids. The V gene end was trimmed by 3 bases and the J gene end by 4 bases; junction bases not matched to a gene: 13. CDR1 and CDR2 (germline): SGHVS, FQNEAQ. The CDR3 sequence: CASSFLGLAGAKGANVLTF. The DNA for the CDR3 is TGTGCCAGCAGCTTCCTCGGGTTAGCGGGAGCTAAGGGGGCCAACGTCCTGACTTTC.

The CDR3 reads CASSLEFGGRIGADTQYF. In DNA, the CDR3 is TGTGCCAGCAGCTTGGAATTCGGCGGGAGGATTGGGGCAGATACGCAGTATTTT. This chain joins TRBV5-4 and TRBJ2-3, with 8 bases fitting TRBD2. The CDR3 has 18 residues. The ends lost 0 bases at V and 4 bases at J; junction bases unmatched: 13. The germline V gene encodes CDR1 SGHNT and CDR2 YYREEE (reference sequence).

Only a few counts were recorded for this clone. CDR3 in amino acids: CASSLTAGGGTEAFF. The CDR3 nucleotides are TGTGCCAGCAGCTTAACTGCAGGGGGAGGCACTGAAGCTTTCTTT. V is TRBV7-9 and J is TRBJ1-1; 7 bases are a match to TRBD1. Germline CDR1 SEHNR, CDR2 FQNEAQ (reference sequence). CDR3 length: 15 residues. J gave up 4 bases and V 2 bases, and 7 bases lay outside the gene matches.

The chain is built from TRBV19 and TRBJ2-2; D perhaps matches TRBD2 (5 bases). Trimming shortened V by 9 bases and J by 4 bases, and 9 bases separated the two germline ends. The CDR3 is made up of 12 amino acids. From germline, CDR1 is LNHDA and CDR2 SQIVND (reference sequence). CDR3 DNA sequence: TGTGCCAGCCCCGGAGGCACCGGGGAGCTGTTTTTT. Residues: CASPGGTGELFF.

This chain joins TRBV5-6 and TRBJ2-2, with a tentative D call TRBD2 (6 bases). Trimming pared 4 bases from V and 4 bases from J, leaving 11 bases between. Germline assignment: CDR1 SGHDT and CDR2 YYEEEE. This CDR3 has 14 amino acids. CDR3 amino acids: CASSAYGGTGELFF. The CDR3 DNA follows: TGTGCCAGCAGCGCGTACGGGGGCACCGGGGAGCTGTTTTTT.